The 29 T cell receptor beta chains listed next were all sequenced from one sample in a study of blood T cell repertoires in COVID-19. TCRdb's table, derived via immunoSEQ multiplex PCR, lists solely in-frame clones and lacks some. Counted here are 250,000 to 350,000 clones, about 89% occurring once; the ten biggest clones make up 0.9% to 1%. The source material was peripheral blood. These receptors all come from a woman aged 40 to 55 who had recovered from COVID-19.

The chain is built from TRBV5-8 and TRBJ2-2; weak D call: TRBD2 (6 bases). This CDR3 is built from 17 residues. Germline V gene sequence: CDR1 SGHTS, CDR2 YDEGEE. The V end was cut by 0 bases, the J end by 2 bases, with 14 bases between. The CDR3 region has the DNA TGTGCCAGCAGCTTGGAAGTGGCTAGCGACAACACCGGGGAGCTGTTTTTT. Protein sequence: CASSLEVASDNTGELFF.

This chain connects TRBV7-8 to TRBJ1-3; the D gene is possibly TRBD1 (5 bases). V lost 1 base to trimming and J lost 2 bases, with 12 bases between them. Germline values: CDR1 SGHVS, CDR2 FQNEAQ. This CDR3 is built from 16 residues. The CDR3 bases are TGTGCCAGCAGCTTAGAGTTCTCAGGGCCTGGAAACACCATATATTTT. Translated: CASSLEFSGPGNTIYF.

This chain connects TRBV5-5 to TRBJ2-2; 7 nucleotides align to TRBD1. Germline V gene data show CDR1 as SGHKS and CDR2 as YYEKEE (reference sequence). V dropped 0 bases and J dropped 0; count of bases not matched to a gene: 2. The CDR3 has 16 residues. CDR3 bases: TGTGCCAGCAGCTTGGGTCAGGGGGCGAACACCGGGGAGCTGTTTTTT. This codes for CASSLGQGANTGELFF.

This sequence joins TRBV5-1 and TRBJ2-3, with TRBD1 matching over 9 bases. J gave up 4 bases and V 4 bases, and 10 bases lay outside the gene matches. Germline V gene sequence: CDR1 SGHRS, CDR2 YFSETQ. This CDR3 contains 16 residues. The CDR3, as DNA: TGCGCCAGCAGCGCCTCGACAGGGGGAGGCCCAGATACGCAGTATTTT. This translates into CASSASTGGGPDTQYF.

V usage is TRBV6-6 and J usage is TRBJ1-5; TRBD1 is a possible D gene (5 bases). The CDR3 is 13 amino acids. The V gene lost 7 bases and the J gene lost 6 bases, with 13 bases spanning the gap. CDR1 and CDR2 (germline): MNHNY, SVGAGI (reference sequence). As DNA, the CDR3 is TGTGCCAGCACCAGTACAGGCGTTCAGCCCCAGCATTTT. Translating it yields CASTSTGVQPQHF.

CDR3 sequence: CASSPDGDSRNQYF. DNA of the CDR3: TGTGCCAGCAGCCCCGATGGGGACAGCAGGAACCAGTACTTC. The V and J genes are TRBV4-2 and TRBJ2-5; 7 bases fit TRBD1. J lost 10 bases, V lost 4 bases, and 12 bases had no gene match. Per the germline V gene, CDR1 is LGHNA and CDR2 is YNFKEQ. This CDR3 is 14 amino acids long.

This rearrangement joins TRBV4-1 to TRBJ2-7; maybe TRBD2 (5 bases). V was cut by 1 base and J by 3 bases, with 16 bases left in between. This CDR3 comprises 16 residues. CDR1 is MGHRA, CDR2 YSYEKL, per germline. This CDR3 reads CASSQGISLGVYEQYF. For the CDR3, the DNA is TGCGCCAGCAGCCAAGGTATTAGCCTCGGGGTCTACGAGCAGTACTTC.

CDR3 in amino acids: CASQYSGGRGYTF. Written as DNA, the CDR3 is TGTGCCAGCCAATACTCAGGGGGTCGTGGCTACACCTTC. The rearrangement links TRBV28 to TRBJ1-2; 7 bases map to TRBD1. The V gene end was trimmed by 8 bases and the J gene end by 7 bases; junction bases not matched to a gene: 10. The CDR3 is 13 amino acids. CDR1 is MDHEN, CDR2 SYDVKM, per germline.

This chain joins TRBV5-1 and TRBJ2-7, with 8 bases lining up with TRBD2. The CDR3 is 15 residues long. V gave up 4 bases and J gave up 3 bases; unmatched junction bases: 9. CDR1 SGHRS and CDR2 YFSETQ come from the germline V gene. In DNA form, the CDR3 reads TGCGCCAGCAGCGAAGGACTAGCAGGGATCTACGAGCAGTACTTC. It is translated as CASSEGLAGIYEQYF.

The V gene is TRBV5-1, the J gene TRBJ2-5; a weak D match, TRBD1 (5 bases). The V end lost 0 bases, the J end lost 5 bases, and 8 bases lay between the germline ends. This CDR3 spans 13 amino acids. Germline V gene sequence: CDR1 SGHRS, CDR2 YFSETQ. This CDR3 is CASSLGDSETQYF. In nucleotides, the CDR3 is TGCGCCAGCAGCTTGGGCGACAGTGAGACCCAGTACTTC. The variable domain in full, with the rest retrieved from reference TRBV5-1 and TRBJ2-5, is KAGVTQTPRYLIKTRGQQVTLSCSPISGHRSVSWYQQTPGQGLQFLFEYFSETQRNKGNFPGRFSGRQFSNSRSEMNVSTLELGDSALYLCASSLGDSETQYFGPGTRLLVL.

The chain combines TRBV28 with TRBJ2-5; D possibly corresponds to TRBD2 (5 bases). CDR3 length: 17 amino acids. CDR1 MDHEN and CDR2 SYDVKM come from the germline V gene. The V gene lost 5 bases and the J gene lost 2 bases, with 21 bases spanning the gap. This CDR3 reads CASSLGVASGIQETQYF. CDR3 bases: TGTGCCAGCAGTCTCGGAGTCGCATCGGGAATACAAGAGACCCAGTACTTC.

V usage is TRBV7-9 and J usage is TRBJ2-7; the match to TRBD1 covers 11 bases. The germline CDR1 and CDR2 sequences are SEHNR and FQNEAQ (reference sequence). There are 16 residues in the CDR3. Germline trimming cut 4 bases from V and 2 bases from J; bases unmatched to any gene: 7. The CDR3 nucleotides read TGTGCCAGCAGCTACGCCGCGGGACAGGGGGCCTACGAGCAGTACTTC. It specifies CASSYAAGQGAYEQYF. The whole variable domain, remainder taken from reference TRBV7-9 and TRBJ2-7, is DTGVSQNPRHKITKRGQNVTFRCDPISEHNRLYWYRQTLGQGPEFLTYFQNEAQLEKSRLLSDRFSAERPKGSFSTLEIQRTEQGDSAMYLCASSYAAGQGAYEQYFGPGTRLTVT.

The chain links TRBV2 to TRBJ2-6; TRBD2 is a possible D gene (5 bases). The CDR3 contains 15 residues. CDR1 and CDR2 (germline): SNHLY, FYNNEI. Trimming took off 6 bases at V and 2 bases at J, with 11 bases between the two ends. CDR3 bases: TGTGCCAGCAGGGTAGGGAGTACTGGGGCCAACGTCCTGACTTTC. The encoded protein is CASRVGSTGANVLTF.

J is TRBJ2-4 and V is TRBV5-1; D is undetermined. The V gene's germline CDR1 is SGHRS and CDR2 YFSETQ. The ends were cut back, 1 base at V and 2 bases at J, with 7 bases in the middle. This CDR3 contains 14 residues. As DNA, the CDR3 is TGCGCCAGCAGCTTGTTCCAGTCCAAAAACATTCAGTACTTC. Its protein product is CASSLFQSKNIQYF.

The chain links TRBV6-5 to TRBJ1-1; no definite D call. The CDR3 is 13 amino acids. From germline, CDR1 is MNHEY and CDR2 SVGAGI. Trimming shortened V by 6 bases and J by 2 bases, and 10 bases separated the two germline ends. CDR3 coding DNA: TGTGCCAGCAGACGACTCTTTAACACTGAAGCTTTCTTT. Protein: CASRRLFNTEAFF.

Concerning this clone itself: Relative to the germline gene, one junction end is altered; a read error may explain this. The gene calls are TRBV28 and TRBJ2-1; 13 bases agree with TRBD2. Looked up from germline, CDR1 is MDHEN and CDR2 is SYDVKM. The CDR3 covers 15 residues. The CDR3 loop is CASSVWTSGRNEQFF. The CDR3 bases are TGTGCCAGCAGTGTATGGACTAGCGGGAGAAATGAGCAGTTCTTC. The variable domain in full, completed from reference TRBV28 and TRBJ2-1, reads DVKVTQSSRYLVKRTGEKVFLECVQDMDHENMFWYRQDPGLGLRLIYFSYDVKMKEKGDIPEGYSVSREKKERFSLILESASTNQTSMYLCASSVWTSGRNEQFFGPGTRLTVL.

V is TRBV28 and J is TRBJ2-3; a possible D gene is TRBD2 (6 bases). Germline CDR1 reads MDHEN; CDR2 reads SYDVKM. The CDR3 has 14 amino acids. Deletions cut 3 bases from V and 3 bases from J, with 10 bases between. CDR3 sequence: CASSFRAGTDTQYF. Written as DNA, the CDR3 is TGTGCCAGCAGTTTCAGGGCGGGGACAGATACGCAGTATTTT.

The chain uses TRBV6-1 and TRBJ2-2, with 8 bases that match TRBD2. CDR1 MNHNS and CDR2 SASEGT come from the germline V gene. V gave up 3 bases and J gave up 7 bases; unmatched junction bases: 7. The CDR3 is made up of 15 amino acids. DNA of the CDR3: TGTGCCAGCAGTGAGCCTAGCGCGGGGGGCGGGGAGCTGTTTTTT. It encodes CASSEPSAGGGELFF.

The chain recombines TRBV4-1 with TRBJ1-3; 7 nucleotides agree with TRBD1. Germline loops: CDR1 MGHRA, CDR2 YSYEKL. The CDR3 has 17 amino acids. The V gene end was trimmed by 0 bases and the J gene end by 0 bases; junction bases not matched to a gene: 5. The CDR3 DNA is TGCGCCAGCAGCCAAGATACCGACAGGGCCTCTGGAAACACCATATATTTT. It yields the protein CASSQDTDRASGNTIYF.

The chain is built from TRBV5-4 and TRBJ2-7, with 8 nucleotides matching TRBD2. CDR3 size: 16 residues. Trimming at V came to 3 bases and at J to 3 bases, leaving 11 bases not matched to a gene. Germline loops: CDR1 SGHNT, CDR2 YYREEE (reference sequence). CDR3 protein: CASSSKTGTSVYEQYF. CDR3 DNA: TGTGCCAGCAGCTCTAAAACTGGGACTAGTGTCTACGAGCAGTACTTC. Full variable domain (outside the CDR3, taken from reference TRBV5-4 and TRBJ2-7): ETGVTQSPTHLIKTRGQQVTLRCSSQSGHNTVSWYQQALGQGPQFIFQYYREEENGRGNFPPRFSGLQFPNYSSELNVNALELDDSALYLCASSSKTGTSVYEQYFGPGTRLTVT.

The chain is built from TRBV3-1 (or the pseudogene TRBV3-2) and TRBJ2-3, with D tentatively TRBD1 (5 bases). The CDR3 contains 14 residues. Trimming shortened V by 2 bases and J by 2 bases, and 8 bases separated the two germline ends. Per germline, CDR1 LGHDT and CDR2 YNNKEL (reference sequence). The CDR3 loop reads CASSQMTDTDTQYF. CDR3 in DNA: TGTGCCAGCAGCCAAATGACAGACACAGATACGCAGTATTTT.

This rearrangement joins TRBV3-1 (or the pseudogene TRBV3-2) to TRBJ1-4; the match to TRBD1 covers 10 bases. The CDR3 is 15 amino acids. CDR1 is LGHDT and CDR2 is YNNKEL in the germline V gene (reference sequence). V gave up 3 bases and J gave up 8 bases; unmatched junction bases: 6. The CDR3 region has the DNA TGTGCCAGCAGCCACAGACAGGGGGCTATAGAAAAACTGTTTTTT. It yields the protein CASSHRQGAIEKLFF.

This clone was seen a single time. The chain carries TRBV5-1 and TRBJ1-1; 7 bases line up with TRBD1. CDR3 size: 13 residues. Germline CDR1 SGHRS, CDR2 YFSETQ. J lost 4 bases, V lost 4 bases, and 4 bases had no gene match. In nucleotides, the CDR3 is TGCGCCAGCAGCGACGGACAGGTCACTGAAGCTTTCTTT. Amino acids: CASSDGQVTEAFF.

The chain links TRBV7-3 to TRBJ1-1; a possible D gene is TRBD1 (5 bases). The CDR3 contains 13 residues. V lost 5 bases and J 3 bases, leaving 10 bases between the germline ends. Per germline, CDR1 SGHTA and CDR2 FQGTGA. Here the CDR3 DNA reads TGTGCCAGCAGCCTCACGGGGGACACTGAAGCTTTCTTT. It codes for CASSLTGDTEAFF.

The CDR3 DNA follows: TGTGCCAGCAGCCCTGCGGGGTTCTCTGGAAACACCATATATTTT. Translating it yields CASSPAGFSGNTIYF. The chain combines TRBV7-2 with TRBJ1-3, with D uncertain. The CDR3 has 15 amino acids. The germline V gene has CDR1 SGHTA and CDR2 FQGNSA. The V end lost 5 bases, the J end lost 0 bases, and 11 bases lay between the germline ends.

The chain links TRBV4-1 to TRBJ2-7; TRBD2 matches at 8 bases. CDR1 MGHRA and CDR2 YSYEKL come from the germline V gene. The trim removed 4 bases at V and 2 bases at J, leaving 10 bases unmatched. There are 16 residues in the CDR3. For the CDR3, the DNA is TGCGCCAGCAGCCGGGGGGACACTAGCGGTACCTACGAGCAGTACTTC. The encoded protein is CASSRGDTSGTYEQYF.

The rearrangement uses TRBV2 and TRBJ2-7, with 11 bases that match TRBD2. Germline CDR1 is SNHLY and CDR2 is FYNNEI. V shed 6 bases and J 3 bases; nucleotides not matched to a gene: 7. The CDR3 runs 15 residues. DNA for the CDR3: TGTGCCAGCAGACAGGGACTAGCGGAGGACTACGAGCAGTACTTC. It is translated as CASRQGLAEDYEQYF.

The V call is TRBV7-8, the J call TRBJ1-2; 7 bases line up with TRBD1. Germline trimming cut 5 bases from V and 4 bases from J; bases unmatched to any gene: 4. The CDR3 length is 13 residues. Germline V gene lookup returns CDR1 SGHVS and CDR2 FQNEAQ. CDR3 amino acids: CASSPDRFYGYTF. The DNA for the CDR3 is TGTGCCAGCAGCCCGGACAGGTTCTATGGCTACACCTTC.

This clone was seen more than once but under ten times. The J gene is TRBJ1-2, the V gene TRBV5-5; 7 bases agree with TRBD1. Germline CDR1 and CDR2: SGHKS and YYEKEE (reference sequence). There are 17 residues in the CDR3. After removal of 4 bases from V and 2 bases from J, the junction contained 14 bases not matched to a gene. CDR3 nucleotide sequence: TGTGCCAGCAGCCTGACCCACACAGGGGTAGGCAACTATGGCTACACCTTC. Amino acid sequence: CASSLTHTGVGNYGYTF.